Listed below are T cell receptor beta chains from one sample, sequenced in a study of cytomegalovirus exposure and HLA in healthy donors. The table came from immunoSEQ multiplex PCR; TCRdb's copy has only in-frame clones and leaves some out. The sample holds under 300,000 clones, approximately 84% seen once. The sequenced sample consisted of PBMCs. These receptors all stem from a woman aged 40 to 50 in good health and CMV-seropositive. Both conserved end residues are part of each CDR3. Each record gives: CDR3 DNA, CDR3 protein, D gene, J gene, V gene, clone size. The D gene is left open where the match is weak. Rows may omit the clone size; those that give it use once, few, many or a size class.

cdr3_nt: TGTGCCAGCAGGTACGAGACAGGGTTGAACACTGAAGCTTTCTTT
cdr3_aa: CASRYETGLNTEAFF
d_call: TRBD1
j_call: TRBJ1-1
v_call: TRBV6-6
clone_size: NA

cdr3_nt: TGTGCCAGTGGGTGGAGGCCTAGCAATCAGCCCCAGCATTTT
cdr3_aa: CASGWRPSNQPQHF
d_call: NA
j_call: TRBJ1-5
v_call: TRBV19
clone_size: NA

cdr3_nt: TGCAGTGGGCAGGGCAATGAGCAGTTCTTC
cdr3_aa: CSGQGNEQFF
d_call: NA
j_call: TRBJ2-1
v_call: TRBV20-1
clone_size: NA

cdr3_nt: TGTGCCAGCGAACTGGACAGAAACTATGGCTACACCTTC
cdr3_aa: CASELDRNYGYTF
d_call: NA
j_call: TRBJ1-2
v_call: TRBV2
clone_size: once

cdr3_nt: TGTGCCAGCAGCGGACAGGGAAGAGCAACTAATGAAAAACTGTTTTTT
cdr3_aa: CASSGQGRATNEKLFF
d_call: TRBD1
j_call: TRBJ1-4
v_call: TRBV2
clone_size: NA

cdr3_nt: TGTGCCAGCAGCCAAGGCGGGTCCTACAATGAGCAGTTCTTC
cdr3_aa: CASSQGGSYNEQFF
d_call: NA
j_call: TRBJ2-1
v_call: TRBV4-2
clone_size: once

cdr3_nt: TGCGCCAGCAGCCAAGGAAACGGAGTCGACTATGGCTACACCTTC
cdr3_aa: CASSQGNGVDYGYTF
d_call: NA
j_call: TRBJ1-2
v_call: TRBV4-3
clone_size: few

cdr3_nt: TGTGCCAGCAGTCCTCCCCCTAGCGGGAGGGGGGAGCAGTACTTC
cdr3_aa: CASSPPPSGRGEQYF
d_call: TRBD2
j_call: TRBJ2-7
v_call: TRBV6-1
clone_size: NA

cdr3_nt: TGTGCCAGCGGAGGGTACAATGAGCAGTTCTTC
cdr3_aa: CASGGYNEQFF
d_call: NA
j_call: TRBJ2-1
v_call: TRBV25-1
clone_size: once

cdr3_nt: TGTGCCATCAGGGAAACAGGGGCTGAGCAGTTCTTC
cdr3_aa: CAIRETGAEQFF
d_call: TRBD1
j_call: TRBJ2-1
v_call: TRBV10-3
clone_size: NA

cdr3_nt: TGTGCCAGCAGCGGACAGGGGCGCGAGCAGTACTTC
cdr3_aa: CASSGQGREQYF
d_call: TRBD1
j_call: TRBJ2-7
v_call: TRBV9
clone_size: NA

cdr3_nt: TGTGCCAGCAGCCTGACAGAGGACGGTTTTACCTACGAGCAGTACTTC
cdr3_aa: CASSLTEDGFTYEQYF
d_call: NA
j_call: TRBJ2-7
v_call: TRBV27
clone_size: NA

cdr3_nt: TGTGCCTGGAGCACCGGGACAACCGATGGCTACACCTTC
cdr3_aa: CAWSTGTTDGYTF
d_call: NA
j_call: TRBJ1-2
v_call: TRBV30
clone_size: NA

cdr3_nt: TGTGCCAGCACACCAGCGGGAGATCCCTACAATGAGCAGTTCTTC
cdr3_aa: CASTPAGDPYNEQFF
d_call: TRBD2
j_call: TRBJ2-1
v_call: TRBV7-9
clone_size: NA

cdr3_nt: TGCAGCGTTGCCCATGGGAGCTCCTACAATGAGCAGTTCTTC
cdr3_aa: CSVAHGSSYNEQFF
d_call: NA
j_call: TRBJ2-1
v_call: TRBV29-1
clone_size: few

cdr3_nt: TGTGCCAGCAGCGCACAGGGACAGCGGAACACTGAAGCTTTCTTT
cdr3_aa: CASSAQGQRNTEAFF
d_call: TRBD1
j_call: TRBJ1-1
v_call: TRBV11-1
clone_size: NA

cdr3_nt: TGTGCCAGCAGCCCAGGTACAGCCTACAATGAGCAGTTCTTC
cdr3_aa: CASSPGTAYNEQFF
d_call: NA
j_call: TRBJ2-1
v_call: TRBV7-3
clone_size: NA

cdr3_nt: TGTGCCAGCAGACAAGGACAGACCACCTCTGGGGCCAACGTCCTGACTTTC
cdr3_aa: CASRQGQTTSGANVLTF
d_call: NA
j_call: TRBJ2-6
v_call: TRBV27
clone_size: few

cdr3_nt: TGTGCCACCAGCAGACAAAAGATCTCCGGGACAGACGGCTATGGCTACACCTTC
cdr3_aa: CATSRQKISGTDGYGYTF
d_call: TRBD1
j_call: TRBJ1-2
v_call: TRBV15
clone_size: NA

cdr3_nt: TGTGCCAGCAGTACCGGGGGGGGGATCACCGGGGAGCTGTTTTTT
cdr3_aa: CASSTGGGITGELFF
d_call: TRBD2
j_call: TRBJ2-2
v_call: TRBV6-5
clone_size: NA

cdr3_nt: TGTGCCAGCAGTGACTCGCGGGAGACAGATACGCAGTATTTT
cdr3_aa: CASSDSRETDTQYF
d_call: TRBD2
j_call: TRBJ2-3
v_call: TRBV6-4
clone_size: few

cdr3_nt: TGTGCCAGCAGGACAGGGTTGAACACTGAAGCTTTCTTT
cdr3_aa: CASRTGLNTEAFF
d_call: TRBD1
j_call: TRBJ1-1
v_call: TRBV28
clone_size: NA